The sequence of this T cell receptor beta chain was determined in a study of T cell changes during pregnancy in multiple sclerosis. Libraries were prepared by immunoSEQ multiplex PCR; TCRdb keeps only in-frame clonotypes and omits some of them. The sample gives tens of thousands of clones, around 94% of which show up once; approximately 1% is in the top ten. This CDR3 is built from 15 residues. The germline gives CDR1 MNHEY, CDR2 SVGAGI. The ends were cut back, 6 bases at V and 5 bases at J, with 19 bases in the middle. This TCR came from a female donor with multiple sclerosis, enrolled in a pregnancy study. Here the sequenced sample was peripheral blood, taken in the third trimester of pregnancy. The chain links TRBV6-5 to TRBJ1-2, with a weak D call TRBD1 (6 bases). The CDR3: CASRRTGHASYGYTF. The CDR3 nucleotides are TGTGCCAGCAGACGAACGGGACACGCAAGTTATGGCTACACCTTC.